This T cell receptor (beta chain) was sequenced in a study of T-cell memory formation after mild COVID-19. Across the study: TCR clusters were mostly confined to one donor each.

Overall study results and limits: Day 15 to 85 contracting clones showed balanced CD4/CD8; later expanders leaned CD4+. Contracting clones localized mainly to CM and EM when CD4+ and mainly to EMRA when CD8+.

The CDR3 consists of 12 residues. The V end was cut by 5 bases, the J end by 9 bases, with 8 bases between. Germline loops: CDR1 MNHEY, CDR2 SVGAGI. This clonotype came up a few times. Its target is not known. Researchers used 5'RACE with constant-segment primers to make TCR alpha and TCR beta cDNA libraries that carry sample barcodes and UMIs. Each CDR3 protein gets one entry after TCRdb re-called the 5' RACE reads with MiXCR. This sample yields roughly 350,000 distinct CDR3 sequences, of which roughly 15% are seen a single time; 22% belongs to the top ten. The sequencing sample was made of PBMCs or a T cell subset sorted from them (not recorded which). The sequence came from a man between 18 and 29 years old who had mild COVID-19 (a few samples of this study predate the infection). Cell type and time point are not known. The chain has TRBV6-5 and TRBJ1-6; no firm D call. The CDR3 reads CASSKNRSPLHF. CDR3 DNA: TGTGCCAGCAGTAAGAACCGTTCACCCCTCCACTTT.